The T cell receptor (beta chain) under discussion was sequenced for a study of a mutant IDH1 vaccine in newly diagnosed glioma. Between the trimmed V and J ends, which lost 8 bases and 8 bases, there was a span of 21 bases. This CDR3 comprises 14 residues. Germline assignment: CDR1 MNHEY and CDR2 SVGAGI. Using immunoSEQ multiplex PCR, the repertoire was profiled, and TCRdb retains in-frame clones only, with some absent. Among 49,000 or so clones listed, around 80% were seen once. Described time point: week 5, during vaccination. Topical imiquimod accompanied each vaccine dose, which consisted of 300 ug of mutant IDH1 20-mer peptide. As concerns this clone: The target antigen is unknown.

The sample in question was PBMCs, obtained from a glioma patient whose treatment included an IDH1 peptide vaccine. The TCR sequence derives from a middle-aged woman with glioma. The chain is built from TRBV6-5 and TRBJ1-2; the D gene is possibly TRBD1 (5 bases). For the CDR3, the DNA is TGTGCCAGCTACCCAGGGATATACCTGGGAGGCTACACCTTC. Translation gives CASYPGIYLGGYTF.